A single sample gave rise to the 26 T cell receptor beta chains below, sequenced in a study of blood T cell repertoires in COVID-19. Libraries were prepared by immunoSEQ multiplex PCR; TCRdb keeps only in-frame clonotypes and omits some of them. Of fewer than 350,000 clones in the sample, around 88% were seen once. The source material was peripheral blood. The source is a man aged 40-49 years with acute or convalescent COVID-19.

DNA of the CDR3: TGTGCCAGCAGCTCTCTTGGACTAGCGGGGGGAGACACCGGGGAGCTGTTTTTT. It encodes CASSSLGLAGGDTGELFF. This rearrangement joins TRBV11-2 to TRBJ2-2; 14 nucleotides align to TRBD2. Per the germline V gene, CDR1 is SGHAT and CDR2 is FQNNGV. The CDR3 has 18 residues. The V gene end was trimmed by 4 bases and the J gene end by 3 bases; junction bases not matched to a gene: 7.

This clone has a single count. The chain is built from TRBV2 and TRBJ1-5, with D perhaps matching TRBD1 (5 bases). CDR3 size: 13 residues. The V and J ends lost 5 bases and 5 bases respectively, with 10 bases between them. Germline CDR1 SNHLY, CDR2 FYNNEI. The CDR3: CASSFDRDQPQHF. The CDR3 nucleotides are TGTGCCAGCAGTTTTGACAGAGATCAGCCCCAGCATTTT.

The rearrangement joins TRBV5-6 to TRBJ1-2; D possibly corresponds to TRBD1 (5 bases). Germline-derived CDR1 and CDR2 are SGHDT and YYEEEE. V lost 0 bases and J lost 3, with 9 bases in between. This CDR3 has 14 amino acids. The CDR3 DNA reads as TGTGCCAGCAGCTTGGATGGGGGGGACTATGGCTACACCTTC. Translation gives CASSLDGGDYGYTF.

The J gene is TRBJ1-2, the V gene TRBV19, with D perhaps TRBD1 (6 bases). CDR1 LNHDA and CDR2 SQIVND come from the germline V gene (reference sequence). V gave up 4 bases and J gave up 8 bases, with 11 bases separating them. The CDR3 is 12 residues long. CDR3 sequence (DNA): TGTGCCAGTAGTAATCAGGGGCGAGGCTACACCTTC. Translation gives CASSNQGRGYTF.

In this sample, this clone turned up once. V usage is TRBV5-1 and J usage is TRBJ1-6; D gene uncertain. The V end was cut by 1 base, the J end by 7 bases, with 9 bases between. The V gene's germline CDR1 is SGHRS and CDR2 YFSETQ. The CDR3 has 14 amino acids. The CDR3 region is CASSLQAPNSPLHF. Written as DNA, the CDR3 is TGCGCCAGCAGCTTGCAGGCCCCGAATTCACCCCTCCACTTT.

The CDR3 DNA sequence: TGTGCCAGCAGTTCCCCGGAGGATTCACCCCTCCACTTT. Protein product: CASSSPEDSPLHF. This chain joins TRBV6-6 and TRBJ1-6; D gene unclear. Germline lookup yields CDR1 MNHNY and CDR2 SVGAGI (reference sequence). The CDR3 runs to 13 residues. Trimming took 4 bases from V and 8 from J, leaving 9 bases between them.

In this sample, this clone turned up once. The chain recombines TRBV5-6 with TRBJ1-1, with D possibly matching TRBD1 (5 bases). Germline loops: CDR1 SGHDT, CDR2 YYEEEE. This CDR3 contains 14 residues. V shed 7 bases and J shed 1 base, with 14 bases lying between them. The CDR3 spells CASLSGERNTEAFF. CDR3 sequence (DNA): TGTGCCAGCTTGTCGGGGGAGAGGAACACTGAAGCTTTCTTT. Using reference TRBV5-6 and TRBJ1-1 for the parts outside the CDR3, the full variable domain is DAGVTQSPTHLIKTRGQQVTLRCSPKSGHDTVSWYQQALGQGPQFIFQYYEEEERQRGNFPDRFSGHQFPNYSSELNVNALLLGDSALYLCASLSGERNTEAFFGQGTRLTVV.

This clone was counted between two and nine times. CDR3 amino acids: CSVKTGVTGELFF. Written as DNA, the CDR3 is TGCAGCGTCAAAACAGGGGTCACCGGGGAGCTGTTTTTT. The chain employs TRBV29-1 and TRBJ2-2; 7 bases align to TRBD1. There are 13 residues in the CDR3. The V segment lost 6 bases and the J segment 4 bases; nucleotides outside the gene matches: 5. Germline CDR1 and CDR2: SQVTM and ANQGSEA.

V and J are TRBV11-2 and TRBJ1-3; D remains unclear. This CDR3 comprises 15 residues. Trimming cost V 5 bases and J 2 bases, with 13 bases left between them. CDR1 is SGHAT, CDR2 FQNNGV, per germline. The CDR3 region has the DNA TGTGCCAGCAGCCCCATGAGGGTAGCTGGAAACACCATATATTTT. Its protein product is CASSPMRVAGNTIYF. Variable domain in full (rest from reference TRBV11-2 and TRBJ1-3): EAGVAQSPRYKIIEKRQSVAFWCNPISGHATLYWYQQILGQGPKLLIQFQNNGVVDDSQLPKDRFSAERLKGVDSTLKIQPAKLEDSAVYLCASSPMRVAGNTIYFGEGSWLTVV.

The rearrangement links TRBV6-6 to TRBJ2-1; 11 bases match TRBD1. Germline V lookup: CDR1 MNHNY, CDR2 SVGAGI (reference sequence). Germline trimming cut 5 bases from V and 8 bases from J; bases unmatched to any gene: 11. The CDR3 length is 16 residues. CDR3 protein: CASSRPGTGGRDEQFF. In DNA form, the CDR3 reads TGTGCCAGCAGTCGACCCGGGACAGGGGGAAGGGATGAGCAGTTCTTC.

This clone has more than one count but fewer than ten. The chain employs TRBV2 and TRBJ2-3, with D possibly being TRBD2 (6 bases). Per germline, CDR1 SNHLY and CDR2 FYNNEI. This CDR3 is 12 amino acids long. V was shortened by 6 bases and J by 6 bases, with 10 bases between the two germline ends. The CDR3 DNA is TGTGCCAGCAGAGGACTATCGGATACGCAGTATTTT. Translation gives CASRGLSDTQYF.

The genes are TRBV30 and TRBJ2-7; D uncertain. CDR1 is GTSNPN and CDR2 is SVGIG in the germline V gene (reference sequence). V was shortened by 1 base and J by 0 bases, with 4 bases between the two germline ends. CDR3 length: 12 residues. This CDR3 is CAWSAYSYEQYF. CDR3 bases: TGTGCCTGGAGTGCCTACTCCTACGAGCAGTACTTC.

V gene TRBV12-3 or TRBV12-4 combines with J gene TRBJ2-7; D is unclear. V lost 1 base, J lost 1 base, and 5 bases lay in between. The CDR3 is 13 residues long. CDR3 coding DNA: TGTGCCAGCAGTTTAGGAGATTCCTACGAGCAGTACTTC. Encoded protein: CASSLGDSYEQYF.

The chain recombines TRBV29-1 with TRBJ2-5; perhaps TRBD2 as D (7 bases). CDR1 SQVTM and CDR2 ANQGSEA come from the germline V gene. V shed 2 bases and J shed 4 bases, with 14 bases lying between them. The CDR3 runs 14 residues. The CDR3, as DNA: TGCAGCGTTGAACTAACCGGGGGGCGAGAGACCCAGTACTTC. Its translation is CSVELTGGRETQYF.

The J gene is TRBJ2-7, the V gene TRBV19, with 11 bases aligning to TRBD2. This CDR3 spans 16 amino acids. CDR1 and CDR2 (germline): LNHDA, SQIVND (reference sequence). The junction had 16 bases not matched to a gene; V was cut back by 9 bases and J by 6 bases. The CDR3 coding sequence is TGTGCCAGCGTGGCCCACTCTAGCGGGGGGTATGGCGAGCAGTACTTC. This translates into CASVAHSSGGYGEQYF.

This chain uses TRBV11-2 with TRBJ2-1, with 13 nucleotides matching TRBD2. J was trimmed by 9 bases and V by 5 bases; bases with no gene match: 4. Per the germline V gene, CDR1 is SGHAT and CDR2 is FQNNGV. This CDR3 contains 14 residues. CDR3 protein: CASSPGLAGPEQFF. The CDR3, as DNA: TGTGCCAGCAGCCCGGGACTAGCGGGGCCTGAGCAGTTCTTC.

This rearrangement joins TRBV10-3 to TRBJ2-7; D unclear. CDR1 ENHRY and CDR2 SYGVKD come from the germline V gene. With 4 bases removed from V and 1 base from J, the gap between germline ends came to 11 bases. The CDR3 length is 14 residues. CDR3: CAISGISTSYEQYF. The CDR3 DNA reads as TGTGCCATCAGTGGAATATCCACATCCTACGAGCAGTACTTC.

In this sample, this clone turned up once. The rearrangement uses TRBV5-1 and TRBJ2-7; D remains unclear. The germline V gene has CDR1 SGHRS and CDR2 YFSETQ. The CDR3 is 18 residues long. V was cut by 7 bases and J by 2 bases, with 28 bases left in between. The CDR3 nucleotides read TGCGCCAGCGGTGTTTCTCCCGGCGAGGCGGTCCTGCCCTACGAGCAGTACTTC. As protein: CASGVSPGEAVLPYEQYF.

V usage is TRBV12-3 or TRBV12-4 and J usage is TRBJ1-1, with D maybe TRBD1 (6 bases). V was shortened by 8 bases and J by 4 bases, with 11 bases between the two germline ends. This CDR3 has 12 residues. CDR3 amino acids: CASQGWSTEAFF. The CDR3 DNA reads TGTGCCAGCCAGGGGTGGAGCACTGAAGCTTTCTTT.

The chain employs TRBV12-3 or TRBV12-4 and TRBJ1-1; weak D call: TRBD1 (5 bases). The CDR3 is 12 residues long. The germline V and J ends were trimmed by 2 bases and 5 bases, with 6 bases remaining between them. CDR3 amino acids: CASSLRTTEAFF. CDR3 nucleotide sequence: TGTGCCAGCAGTTTAAGGACAACTGAAGCTTTCTTT.

The DNA for the CDR3 is TGCGCCAGCAGCTTGGGCCCCGGGACAGCCTACGAGCAGTACTTC. Protein: CASSLGPGTAYEQYF. This chain connects TRBV5-1 to TRBJ2-7; TRBD1 matches at 7 bases. V gave up 0 bases and J gave up 2 bases; unmatched junction bases: 5. Germline values: CDR1 SGHRS, CDR2 YFSETQ. This CDR3 spans 15 amino acids.

The gene calls are TRBV7-2 and TRBJ2-2; 12 nucleotides line up with TRBD2. Germline loops: CDR1 SGHTA, CDR2 FQGNSA. Unmatched junction bases numbered 6, after V lost 3 bases and J lost 4 bases. The CDR3 covers 17 residues. The CDR3 loop is CASSFLAGGPGTGELFF. The DNA of the CDR3 is TGTGCCAGCAGCTTTCTAGCGGGGGGGCCGGGCACCGGGGAGCTGTTTTTT.

J is TRBJ1-6 and V is TRBV7-2; 8 positions match TRBD1. CDR1 is SGHTA, CDR2 FQGNSA, per germline. Trimming took 7 bases from V and 5 from J; bases not matched to a gene: 10. The CDR3 extends over 16 amino acids. CDR3 bases: TGTGCCAGCACCCTACAGGGGGTTCTAAATAATTCACCCCTCCACTTT. Residues: CASTLQGVLNNSPLHF. The full variable domain, its missing parts supplied by reference TRBV7-2 and TRBJ1-6, is GAGVSQSPSNKVTEKGKDVELRCDPISGHTALYWYRQSLGQGLEFLIYFQGNSAPDKSGLPSDRFSAERTGGSVSTLTIQRTQQEDSAVYLCASTLQGVLNNSPLHFGNGTRLTVT.

The chain carries TRBV6-2 or TRBV6-3 and TRBJ1-5, with D hard to call. The germline V gene encodes CDR1 MNHEY and CDR2 SVGEGT. The CDR3 length is 14 residues. Trimming removed 2 bases from V and 6 bases from J, with 11 bases in between. CDR3: CASSYVSDTQPQHF. CDR3 nucleotide sequence: TGTGCCAGCAGTTACGTGTCAGACACTCAGCCCCAGCATTTT.

This clone was detected once. CDR3 region: CSASPDRTIGDYTF. The DNA for the CDR3 is TGCAGTGCTAGTCCCGACAGGACCATAGGTGACTACACCTTC. The rearrangement uses TRBV20-1 and TRBJ1-2, with TRBD1 as a possible D gene (6 bases). The germline CDR1 and CDR2 sequences are DFQATT and SNEGSKA (reference sequence). This CDR3 has 14 amino acids. The V and J ends lost 3 bases and 10 bases respectively, with 21 bases between them.

This chain uses TRBV3-1 (or the pseudogene TRBV3-2) with TRBJ1-3; TRBD1 is a possible D gene (5 bases). CDR3 length equals 14 residues. Looked up from germline, CDR1 is LGHDT and CDR2 is YNNKEL (reference sequence). V gave up 10 bases and J gave up 1 base, with 14 bases separating them. The DNA of the CDR3 is TGTGCCACCCGGAAGGGGCATTCTGGAAACACCATATATTTT. Protein product: CATRKGHSGNTIYF.